This T cell receptor beta chain was observed in a study of blood T cells in healthy people across ages. The CDR3 extends over 15 amino acids. CDR1 and CDR2 (germline): SGHRS, YFSETQ. This clonotype was detected only once. The junction shows a germline mismatch at one end, possibly a read error. PCR was performed a second time for roughly 7 to 11 cycles using a sample-barcoded 5' primer and a J-beta primer mix. TCRdb used MiXCR to reprocess the 5' RACE reads, holding one entry per CDR3 protein. The profile covers fewer than 2 million distinct CDR3 sequences, with roughly 43% appearing a single time and roughly 23% taken by the ten largest.

Sequenced material: blood. This sequence originates from a human donor in good health. This chain links TRBV5-1 with TRBJ2-3; D is perhaps TRBD2 (5 bases). This CDR3 is CASTVMDSGTDTQDF. The CDR3 DNA sequence: TGCGCCAGCACCGTAATGGACTCTGGCACAGATACGCAGGATTTT.